This T cell receptor (beta chain) was recorded in a study of a mutant IDH1 vaccine in newly diagnosed glioma. Across the study: Every participant had undergone radiotherapy, temozolomide, or both before, and most underwent both.

Points on this clone: What it recognizes is unknown.

The CDR3 loop spans 14 amino acids. In germline, CDR1 is SGHDT, CDR2 YYEEEE. The V and J ends lost 2 bases and 2 bases respectively, with 10 bases between them. Time point described: week 5, during vaccination. Topical imiquimod was applied with each vaccine dose, which held 300 ug of mutant IDH1 20-mer peptide. The study, taken as a whole, reports: There seemed to be no relation between pseudoprogression and changes in top peripheral T cell clonotypes.

Sequenced by immunoSEQ multiplex PCR; TCRdb stores in-frame clones only, minus some. This table has roughly 60,000 clones, around 80% appearing once. The specimen was PBMCs, collected from a glioma patient whose treatment included an IDH1 peptide vaccine. This TCR derives from a woman aged 45-60 years with glioma. The chain recombines TRBV5-6 with TRBJ1-1; D is unclear. The CDR3 here is CASSFRVQNTEAFF. CDR3 bases: TGTGCCAGCAGCTTTCGGGTCCAAAACACTGAAGCTTTCTTT.